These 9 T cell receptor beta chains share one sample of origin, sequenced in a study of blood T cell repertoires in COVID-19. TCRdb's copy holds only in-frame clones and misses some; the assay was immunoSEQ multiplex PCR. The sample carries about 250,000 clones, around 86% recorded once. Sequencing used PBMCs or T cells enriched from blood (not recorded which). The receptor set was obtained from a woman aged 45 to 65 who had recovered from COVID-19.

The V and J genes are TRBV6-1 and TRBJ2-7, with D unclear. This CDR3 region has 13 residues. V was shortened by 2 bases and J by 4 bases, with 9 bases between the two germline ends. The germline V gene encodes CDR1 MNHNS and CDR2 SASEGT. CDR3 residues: CASSELSGYEQYF. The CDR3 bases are TGTGCCAGCAGTGAATTATCCGGTTACGAGCAGTACTTC.

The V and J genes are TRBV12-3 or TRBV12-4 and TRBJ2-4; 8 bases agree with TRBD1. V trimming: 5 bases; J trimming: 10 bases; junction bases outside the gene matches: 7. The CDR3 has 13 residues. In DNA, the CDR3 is TGTGCCAGCAGTACTGGGACAGGCCTTATTCAGTACTTC. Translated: CASSTGTGLIQYF.

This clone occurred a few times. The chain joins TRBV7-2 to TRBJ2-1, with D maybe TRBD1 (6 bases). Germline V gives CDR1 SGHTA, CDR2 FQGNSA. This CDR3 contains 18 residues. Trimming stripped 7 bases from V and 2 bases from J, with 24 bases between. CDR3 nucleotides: TGTGCCAGCAACCTAAGAGGGGGAGCGGAGGCAACCTACAATGAGCAGTTCTTC. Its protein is CASNLRGGAEATYNEQFF.

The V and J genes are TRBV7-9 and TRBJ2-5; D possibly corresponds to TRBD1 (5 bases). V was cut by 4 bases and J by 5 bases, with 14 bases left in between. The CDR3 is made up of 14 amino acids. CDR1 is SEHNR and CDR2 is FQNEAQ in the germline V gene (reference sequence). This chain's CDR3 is CASSSSGNRETQYF. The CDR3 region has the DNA TGTGCCAGCAGCTCATCAGGGAATCGGGAGACCCAGTACTTC.

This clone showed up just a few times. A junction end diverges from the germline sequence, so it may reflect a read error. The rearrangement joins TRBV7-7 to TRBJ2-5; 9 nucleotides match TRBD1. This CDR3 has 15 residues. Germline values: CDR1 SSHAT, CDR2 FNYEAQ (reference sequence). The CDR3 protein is CASSLRQGDVETQYF. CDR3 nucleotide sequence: TGTGCTAGCAGCTTACGACAGGGGGACGTTGAGACCCAGTACTTC.

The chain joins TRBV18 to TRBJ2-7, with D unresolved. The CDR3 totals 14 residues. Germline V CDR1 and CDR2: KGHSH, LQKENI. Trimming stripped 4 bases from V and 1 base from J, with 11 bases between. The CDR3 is CASSQHSGSYEQYF. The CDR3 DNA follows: TGTGCCAGCTCACAACATTCAGGTTCCTACGAGCAGTACTTC.

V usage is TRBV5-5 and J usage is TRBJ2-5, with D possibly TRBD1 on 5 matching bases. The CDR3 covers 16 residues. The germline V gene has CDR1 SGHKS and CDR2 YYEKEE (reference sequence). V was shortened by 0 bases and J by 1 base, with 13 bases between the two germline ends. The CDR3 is CASSLGQGAAQETQYF. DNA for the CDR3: TGTGCCAGCAGCTTGGGCCAAGGGGCGGCCCAAGAGACCCAGTACTTC.

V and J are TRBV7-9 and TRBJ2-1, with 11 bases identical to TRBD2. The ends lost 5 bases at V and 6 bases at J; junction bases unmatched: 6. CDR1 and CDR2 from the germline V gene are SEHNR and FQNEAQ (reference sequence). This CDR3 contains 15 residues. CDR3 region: CASSPLAGAGNEQFF. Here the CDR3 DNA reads TGTGCCAGCAGCCCACTAGCGGGAGCCGGCAATGAGCAGTTCTTC.

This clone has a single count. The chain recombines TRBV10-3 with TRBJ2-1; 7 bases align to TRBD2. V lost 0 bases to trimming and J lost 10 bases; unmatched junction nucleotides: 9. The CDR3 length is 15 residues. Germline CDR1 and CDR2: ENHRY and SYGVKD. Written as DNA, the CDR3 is TGTGCCATCAGTGAGTCGAGTGGCGGGAGTTGGGAGCAGTTCTTC. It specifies CAISESSGGSWEQFF.